This T cell receptor beta chain was profiled in a study of blood T cell repertoires in COVID-19. The overall study: COVID-19 samples from acute and convalescent phases originated in the United States, Italy and Spain.

The CDR3 contains 16 residues. The V gene end was trimmed by 7 bases and the J gene end by 9 bases; junction bases not matched to a gene: 16. Per germline, CDR1 LNHDA and CDR2 SQIVND (reference sequence). Some clones are missing from TCRdb's copy, which holds only in-frame ones; the method was immunoSEQ multiplex PCR. The sample shows about 180,000 clones, 86% of them seen only once. The chain carries TRBV19 and TRBJ2-1; 9 positions agree with TRBD2. Sequencing was done on a sample of peripheral blood. The clonotype was recovered from a woman aged 25 to 39 with active or convalescent COVID-19. The CDR3 is CASIPGERGETGEQFF. As DNA, the CDR3 is TGTGCCAGTATCCCCGGGGAGCGGGGGGAAACTGGTGAGCAGTTCTTC.